This T cell receptor beta chain was sequenced for a study of T cells after posttransplantation cyclophosphamide. Clones were sequenced by immunoSEQ multiplex PCR, and TCRdb holds only the in-frame ones, with some missing. The data show over 10,000 clones, over 2% seen once. Note on this clone: The antigen is undetermined.

Findings of the study overall: Donor CD8+ memory clones often dominated recipient blood repertoires at later times. Tissue-infiltrating T cells from skin or gut overlapped little with blood T cells. Recipient CMV seropositivity and CMV reactivation strongly tracked TRB clonality.

Cyclophosphamide on days +3 and +4 followed busulfan-fludarabine conditioning and a marrow graft. The V gene's germline CDR1 is SGHTA and CDR2 FQGNSA. V shed 1 base, J shed 12 bases, and the junction held 10 bases outside the gene matches. This CDR3 contains 16 residues. The V and J genes are TRBV7-2 and TRBJ2-1; 12 bases are a match to TRBD2. The material sequenced was PBMCs, taken after allogeneic stem cell transplant with posttransplant cyclophosphamide. This TCR was sampled from a male patient in his thirties who received an allogeneic stem cell transplant from a related donor, was CMV-positive, and had no GVHD. Some T cells may be transferred from the graft donor. The CDR3 region has the DNA TGTGCCAGCAGCTTAGATTCACGGACTAGCGGGGTGGGGCAGTTCTTC. This translates into CASSLDSRTSGVGQFF.